The 11 T cell receptor beta chains reported below all come from one sample, sequenced in a study of blood T cell repertoires in COVID-19. Sequencing was performed with immunoSEQ multiplex PCR; in TCRdb, only in-frame clones are kept and a portion is missing. The data show 400,000 or so clones, around 87% seen once. The sequenced sample was PBMCs or T cells enriched from blood (not recorded which). All receptors come from a man aged 35-49 years in a cohort exposed to, infected with or recovered from COVID-19 (not recorded which).

The J gene is TRBJ1-1, the V gene TRBV7-9, with D maybe TRBD1 (5 bases). The V and J ends lost 3 bases and 6 bases respectively, with 20 bases between them. This CDR3 region has 16 residues. Germline CDR1 SEHNR, CDR2 FQNEAQ (reference sequence). The CDR3 DNA sequence: TGTGCCAGCAGCTTCCACAGAGACGCAGGGCGTGCTGAAGCTTTCTTT. It is translated as CASSFHRDAGRAEAFF.

V and J are TRBV29-1 and TRBJ2-1; a possible D gene is TRBD2 (7 bases). This CDR3 has 14 amino acids. The V and J ends lost 7 bases and 0 bases respectively, with 13 bases between them. The V gene's germline CDR1 is SQVTM and CDR2 ANQGSEA. The CDR3 DNA sequence: TGCAGCGCGGAGGGGGGGAGCTCCTACAATGAGCAGTTCTTC. Amino acid sequence: CSAEGGSSYNEQFF.

This chain links TRBV6-5 with TRBJ1-1; tentatively, D is TRBD1 (5 bases). The germline V gene encodes CDR1 MNHEY and CDR2 SVGAGI. The CDR3 consists of 14 residues. The germline V and J ends were trimmed by 7 bases and 5 bases, with 17 bases remaining between them. The CDR3 DNA reads as TGTGCCAGCATTCCGGGGGGGGTGCGGACTGAAGCTTTCTTT. Amino acids: CASIPGGVRTEAFF.

This chain joins TRBV9 and TRBJ2-3; 9 nucleotides match TRBD2. CDR1 is SGDLS, CDR2 YYNGEE, per germline. This CDR3 has 15 residues. Unmatched junction bases numbered 6, after V lost 7 bases and J lost 0 bases. The CDR3 sequence: CASGGGRASTDTQYF. DNA for the CDR3: TGTGCCAGCGGGGGCGGGAGGGCCAGCACAGATACGCAGTATTTT.

V usage is TRBV11-2 and J usage is TRBJ1-1; TRBD1 agrees at 8 bases. CDR1 is SGHAT, CDR2 FQNNGV, per germline. The V and J ends lost 4 bases and 5 bases, in that order; junction bases with no gene match: 12. The CDR3 consists of 16 residues. CDR3 protein: CASSSRPTGASTEAFF. For the CDR3, the DNA is TGTGCCAGCAGCTCGAGGCCGACAGGGGCGAGTACTGAAGCTTTCTTT.

The chain carries TRBV11-2 and TRBJ1-2; 8 nucleotides line up with TRBD1. This CDR3 comprises 15 residues. Germline CDR1 and CDR2: SGHAT and FQNNGV. The V and J ends lost 4 bases and 7 bases, in that order; junction bases with no gene match: 11. For the CDR3, the DNA is TGTGCCAGCAGCTCAACAAAAAAGGACAGGGCTGGCTACACCTTC. As protein: CASSSTKKDRAGYTF.

This chain uses TRBV19 with TRBJ2-1; 10 nucleotides match TRBD2. The CDR3 sequence is 15 residues long. J lost 9 bases, V lost 2 bases, and 7 bases had no gene match. Germline V gene data show CDR1 as LNHDA and CDR2 as SQIVND (reference sequence). The CDR3 reads CASSITIAGGVEQFF. In DNA form, the CDR3 reads TGTGCCAGTAGTATAACGATAGCGGGAGGTGTTGAGCAGTTCTTC.

The chain has TRBV6-1 and TRBJ1-2; D unresolved. Looked up from germline, CDR1 is MNHNS and CDR2 is SASEGT. V lost 2 bases and J lost 3, with 4 bases in between. This CDR3 comprises 12 residues. CDR3 sequence (DNA): TGTGCCAGCAGTGAACAGGACTATGGCTACACCTTC. Protein sequence: CASSEQDYGYTF.

The table lists this clone with a few counts. The chain combines TRBV5-4 with TRBJ2-7, with TRBD1 matching over 12 bases. Germline V gene data show CDR1 as SGHNT and CDR2 as YYREEE (reference sequence). Germline trimming cut 0 bases from V and 6 bases from J; bases unmatched to any gene: 4. The CDR3 is made up of 15 amino acids. CDR3 nucleotide sequence: TGTGCCAGCAGCTTGGCCGGGACAGGGGGCTCCGAGCAGTACTTC. It codes for CASSLAGTGGSEQYF.

The chain links TRBV5-1 to TRBJ2-3, with D perhaps TRBD2 (6 bases). This CDR3 comprises 15 residues. Trimming left V 4 bases short and J 1 base short, with 13 bases between. Germline CDR1 is SGHRS and CDR2 is YFSETQ. The CDR3 region has the DNA TGCGCCAGCAGCCCATTCGGGAGTGGCACAGATACGCAGTATTTT. This translates into CASSPFGSGTDTQYF. The full variable domain, in which reference TRBV5-1 and TRBJ2-3 provide the parts outside the CDR3, is KAGVTQTPRYLIKTRGQQVTLSCSPISGHRSVSWYQQTPGQGLQFLFEYFSETQRNKGNFPGRFSGRQFSNSRSEMNVSTLELGDSALYLCASSPFGSGTDTQYFGPGTRLTVL.

The chain recombines TRBV5-1 with TRBJ1-1, with 9 bases fitting TRBD1. This CDR3 comprises 16 residues. V lost 0 bases to trimming and J lost 1 base; unmatched junction nucleotides: 4. Germline values: CDR1 SGHRS, CDR2 YFSETQ. The CDR3 sequence: CASSLAATGGNTEAFF. The CDR3, as DNA: TGCGCCAGCAGCTTGGCCGCGACAGGGGGGAACACTGAAGCTTTCTTT.